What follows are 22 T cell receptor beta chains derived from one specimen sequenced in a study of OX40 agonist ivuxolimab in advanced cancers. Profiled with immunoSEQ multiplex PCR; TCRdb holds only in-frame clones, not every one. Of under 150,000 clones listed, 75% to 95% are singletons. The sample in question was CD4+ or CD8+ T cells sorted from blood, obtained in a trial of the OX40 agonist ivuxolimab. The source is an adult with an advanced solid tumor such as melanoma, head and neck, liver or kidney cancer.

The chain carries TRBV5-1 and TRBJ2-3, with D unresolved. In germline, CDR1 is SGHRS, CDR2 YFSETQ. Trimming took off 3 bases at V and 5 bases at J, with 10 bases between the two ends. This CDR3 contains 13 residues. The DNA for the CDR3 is TGCGCCAGCAGCTCCATGACTGGAGATACGCAGTATTTT. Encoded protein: CASSSMTGDTQYF. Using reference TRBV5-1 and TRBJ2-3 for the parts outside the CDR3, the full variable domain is KAGVTQTPRYLIKTRGQQVTLSCSPISGHRSVSWYQQTPGQGLQFLFEYFSETQRNKGNFPGRFSGRQFSNSRSEMNVSTLELGDSALYLCASSSMTGDTQYFGPGTRLTVL.

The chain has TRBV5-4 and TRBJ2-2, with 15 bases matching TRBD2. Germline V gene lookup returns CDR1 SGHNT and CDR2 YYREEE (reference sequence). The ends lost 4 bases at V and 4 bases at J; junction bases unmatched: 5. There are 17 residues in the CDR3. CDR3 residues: CASSGLAGGPSTGELFF. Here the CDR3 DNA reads TGTGCCAGCAGCGGACTAGCGGGAGGGCCAAGCACCGGGGAGCTGTTTTTT.

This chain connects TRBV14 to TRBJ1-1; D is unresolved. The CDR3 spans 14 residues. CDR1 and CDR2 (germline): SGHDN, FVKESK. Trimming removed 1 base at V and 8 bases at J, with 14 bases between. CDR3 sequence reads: CASSQGLGSPEAFF. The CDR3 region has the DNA TGTGCCAGCAGCCAAGGACTTGGCAGCCCGGAAGCTTTCTTT.

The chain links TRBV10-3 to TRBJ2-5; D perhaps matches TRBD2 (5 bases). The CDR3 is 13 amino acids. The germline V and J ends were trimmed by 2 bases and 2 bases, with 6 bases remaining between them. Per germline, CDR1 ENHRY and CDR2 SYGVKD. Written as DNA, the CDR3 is TGTGCCATCAGTGAGACTAGACAAGAGACCCAGTACTTC. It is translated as CAISETRQETQYF.

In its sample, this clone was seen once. The CDR3 nucleotides read TGTGCCAGCAGCTCAAACAGGGAGGGCTACACCTTC. Amino acid sequence: CASSSNREGYTF. The rearrangement links TRBV7-9 to TRBJ1-2, with D maybe TRBD1 (6 bases). The CDR3 consists of 12 residues. The ends were cut back, 4 bases at V and 8 bases at J, with 11 bases in the middle. Germline loops: CDR1 SEHNR, CDR2 FQNEAQ (reference sequence).

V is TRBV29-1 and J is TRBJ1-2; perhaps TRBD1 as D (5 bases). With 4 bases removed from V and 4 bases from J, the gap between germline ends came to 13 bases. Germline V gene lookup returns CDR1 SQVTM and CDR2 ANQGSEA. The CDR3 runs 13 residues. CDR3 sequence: CSVVGRAPYGYTF. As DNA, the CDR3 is TGCAGCGTTGTGGGCAGGGCCCCCTATGGCTACACCTTC. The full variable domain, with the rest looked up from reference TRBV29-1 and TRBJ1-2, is SAVISQKPSRDICQRGTSLTIQCQVDSQVTMMFWYRQQPGQSLTLIATANQGSEATYESGFVIDKFPISRPNLTFSTLTVSNMSPEDSSIYLCSVVGRAPYGYTFGSGTRLTVV.

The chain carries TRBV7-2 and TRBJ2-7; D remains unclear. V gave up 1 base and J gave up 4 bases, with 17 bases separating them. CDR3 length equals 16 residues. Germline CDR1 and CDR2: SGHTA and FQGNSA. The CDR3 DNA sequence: TGTGCCAGCAGCTTAGGCTCCTCTCCCCCAGTTTACGAGCAGTACTTC. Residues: CASSLGSSPPVYEQYF.

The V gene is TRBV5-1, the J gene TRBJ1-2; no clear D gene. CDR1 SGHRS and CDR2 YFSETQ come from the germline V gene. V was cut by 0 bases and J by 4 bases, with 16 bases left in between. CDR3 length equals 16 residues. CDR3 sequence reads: CASSLDPDRPFYGYTF. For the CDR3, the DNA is TGCGCCAGCAGCTTGGACCCTGATCGCCCGTTCTATGGCTACACCTTC.

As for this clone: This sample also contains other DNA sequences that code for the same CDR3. In nucleotides, the CDR3 is TGCGCCAGCAGCTTGGAAGGTATTAACTATGGCTACACCTTC. It encodes CASSLEGINYGYTF. The chain couples TRBV5-1 to TRBJ1-2; no definite D call. This CDR3 contains 14 residues. Germline assignment: CDR1 SGHRS and CDR2 YFSETQ. V was cut by 0 bases and J by 1 base, with 7 bases left in between.

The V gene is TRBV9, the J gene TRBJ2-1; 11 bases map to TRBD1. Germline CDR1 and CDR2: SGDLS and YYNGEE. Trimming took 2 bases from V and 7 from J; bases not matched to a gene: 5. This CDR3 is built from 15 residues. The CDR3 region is CASSVRTGGSNEQFF. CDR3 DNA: TGTGCCAGCAGCGTCCGGACAGGGGGCTCAAATGAGCAGTTCTTC.

The CDR3 bases are TGTGCCAGCACCCCCCGGGACAGGCCGATATATGGCTACACCTTC. As protein: CASTPRDRPIYGYTF. The chain links TRBV28 to TRBJ1-2; 8 bases agree with TRBD1. Germline V gene data show CDR1 as MDHEN and CDR2 as SYDVKM. The CDR3 loop spans 15 amino acids. V trimming: 7 bases; J trimming: 5 bases; junction bases outside the gene matches: 12.

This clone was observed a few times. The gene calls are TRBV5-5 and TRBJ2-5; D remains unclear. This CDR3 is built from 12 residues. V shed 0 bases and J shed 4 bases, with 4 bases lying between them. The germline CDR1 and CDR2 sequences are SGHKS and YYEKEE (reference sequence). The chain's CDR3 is CASSLVGETQYF. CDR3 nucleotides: TGTGCCAGCAGCTTGGTGGGAGAGACCCAGTACTTC. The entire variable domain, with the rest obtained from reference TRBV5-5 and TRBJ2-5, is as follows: DAGVTQSPTHLIKTRGQQVTLRCSPISGHKSVSWYQQVLGQGPQFIFQYYEKEERGRGNFPDRFSARQFPNYSSELNVNALLLGDSALYLCASSLVGETQYFGPGTRLLVL.

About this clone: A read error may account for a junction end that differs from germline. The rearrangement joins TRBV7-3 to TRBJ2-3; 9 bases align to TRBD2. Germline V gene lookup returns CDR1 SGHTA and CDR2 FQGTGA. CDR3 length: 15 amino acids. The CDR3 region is CASSLTSGHTDTQYF. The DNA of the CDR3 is TGTGCCAGCAGCCTAACTAGCGGGCACACAGATACGCAGTATTTT. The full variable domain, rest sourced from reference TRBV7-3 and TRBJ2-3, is GAGVSQTPSNKVTEKGKYVELRCDPISGHTALYWYRQSLGQGPEFLIYFQGTGAADDSGLPNDRFFAVRPEGSVSTLKIQRTERGDSAVYLCASSLTSGHTDTQYFGPGTRLTVL.

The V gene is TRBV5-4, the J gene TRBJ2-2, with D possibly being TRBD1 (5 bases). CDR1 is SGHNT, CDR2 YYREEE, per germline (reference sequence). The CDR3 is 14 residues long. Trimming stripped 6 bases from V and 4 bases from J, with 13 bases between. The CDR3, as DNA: TGTGCCAGCACCCTGGTTGGGGCCACCGGGGAGCTGTTTTTT. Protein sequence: CASTLVGATGELFF.

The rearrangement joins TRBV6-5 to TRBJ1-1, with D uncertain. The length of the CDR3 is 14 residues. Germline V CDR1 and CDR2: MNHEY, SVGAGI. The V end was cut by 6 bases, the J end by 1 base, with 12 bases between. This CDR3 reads CASRGLSGNTEAFF. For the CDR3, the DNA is TGTGCCAGCAGGGGTCTGTCGGGGAACACTGAAGCTTTCTTT.

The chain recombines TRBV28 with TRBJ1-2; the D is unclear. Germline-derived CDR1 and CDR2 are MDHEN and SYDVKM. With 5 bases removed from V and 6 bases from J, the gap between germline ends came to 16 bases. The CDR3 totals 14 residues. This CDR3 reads CASSPPGSSHGYTF. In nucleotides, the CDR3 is TGTGCCAGCAGTCCCCCCGGTTCCAGCCATGGCTACACCTTC.

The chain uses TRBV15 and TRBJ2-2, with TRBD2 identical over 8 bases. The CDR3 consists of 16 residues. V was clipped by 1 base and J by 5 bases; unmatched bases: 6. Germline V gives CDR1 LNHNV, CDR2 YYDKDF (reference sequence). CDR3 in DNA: TGTGCCACCAGCAGAGCGGGAGGGCCGATAACCGGGGAGCTGTTTTTT. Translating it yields CATSRAGGPITGELFF.

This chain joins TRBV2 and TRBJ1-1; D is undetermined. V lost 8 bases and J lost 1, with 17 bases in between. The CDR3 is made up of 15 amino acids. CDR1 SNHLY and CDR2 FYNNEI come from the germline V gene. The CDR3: CASRPSAAPNTEAFF. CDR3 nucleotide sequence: TGTGCCAGCCGACCGAGCGCTGCGCCGAACACTGAAGCTTTCTTT.

CDR3 DNA sequence: TGCAGCGCTACAGTTACCGGGGAGACCCAGTACTTC. This encodes CSATVTGETQYF. This chain connects TRBV29-1 to TRBJ2-5; D gene ambiguous. The CDR3 covers 12 residues. CDR1 is SQVTM and CDR2 is ANQGSEA in the germline V gene. The V end was cut by 7 bases, the J end by 5 bases, with 14 bases between.

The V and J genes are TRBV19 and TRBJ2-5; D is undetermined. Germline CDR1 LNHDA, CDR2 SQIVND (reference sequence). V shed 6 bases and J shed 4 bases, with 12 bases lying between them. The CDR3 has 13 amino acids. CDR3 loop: CASRDGPVETQYF. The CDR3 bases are TGTGCCAGTAGGGACGGTCCTGTAGAGACCCAGTACTTC. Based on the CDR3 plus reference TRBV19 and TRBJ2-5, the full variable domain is DGGITQSPKYLFRKEGQNVTLSCEQNLNHDAMYWYRQDPGQGLRLIYYSQIVNDFQKGDIAEGYSVSREKKESFPLTVTSAQKNPTAFYLCASRDGPVETQYFGPGTRLLVL.

The CDR3 DNA is TGTGCCAGCAGCTTGGGTGGAGGAGCGAGGATACCTTTCTTT. Translating it yields CASSLGGGARIPFF. J is TRBJ1-1 and V is TRBV5-8; D is undetermined. In germline, CDR1 is SGHTS, CDR2 YDEGEE. The CDR3 consists of 14 residues. The V end was cut by 0 bases, the J end by 12 bases, with 18 bases between.

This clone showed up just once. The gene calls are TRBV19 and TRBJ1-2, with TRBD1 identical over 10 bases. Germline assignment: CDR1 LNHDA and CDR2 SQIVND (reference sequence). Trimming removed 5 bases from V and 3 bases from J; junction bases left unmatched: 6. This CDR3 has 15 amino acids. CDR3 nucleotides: TGTGCCAGTAGTGTCGACAGGGGGCCGGACTATGGCTACACCTTC. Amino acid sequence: CASSVDRGPDYGYTF.